Sequencing of this TCR beta chain was carried out in a study of blood T cell repertoires in COVID-19. For the study at large: In each case, the material was cDNA or gDNA derived from T cells, B-cell-depleted T cells, or PBMCs.

V was pared by 3 bases and J by 4 bases, with 10 bases between. Germline V gene sequence: CDR1 LNHDA, CDR2 SQIVND (reference sequence). The CDR3 has 14 amino acids. In the case of this clone: Other nucleotide sequences in the sample specify the same CDR3.

Assay used: immunoSEQ multiplex PCR; TCRdb lists only in-frame clones, some missing. The sample consists of about 70,000 clones, more than 75% of them appearing once. The J gene is TRBJ1-3, the V gene TRBV19; no firm D call. The sample taken for sequencing was peripheral blood. This receptor was identified in a woman between 65 and 79 years old with acute or convalescent COVID-19. The CDR3: CASSISGSGNTIYF. The CDR3 nucleotides read TGTGCCAGTAGTATTTCGGGGTCCGGAAACACCATATATTTT.